What follows is one T cell receptor beta chain and its context. Its antigen is not known. Exclusion of a patient resulted from uncontrolled infection, other autoimmune disease, pregnancy or lactation. Used for diagnoses were clinical symptoms, serum thyroxine and TRAb, thyroid ultrasound and orbital computed tomography. V trimming: 3 bases; J trimming: 4 bases; junction bases outside the gene matches: 13. In germline, CDR1 is KGHSH, CDR2 LQKENI. CDR3 length: 19 residues. The CDR3 regions of TCR beta were amplified from RNA transcripts. The HTBI set primed first-round TCR CDR3 RT-PCR. MiXCR, run by TCRdb on the multiplex PCR reads, gives a single entry per CDR3 protein. The data show around 520,000 distinct CDR3 sequences, roughly 15% seen once. This sample stems from a study of T cells in Graves' hyperthyroidism and ophthalmopathy. At the level of the study: At initial diagnosis, before any treatment had begun, peripheral blood was obtained.

Regarding the study as a whole: With a median lead of around 6.7 months before onset, the model predicted ophthalmopathy.

The V call is TRBV18, the J call TRBJ2-6; TRBD1 matches at 9 bases. Sequencing was carried out using blood. This clonotype originated in a woman between 40 and 50 years old with Graves' hyperthyroidism. The CDR3 DNA is TGTGCCAGCTCACCGTACCAACAGGGGGCGCAGTCCGGGGCCAACGTCCTGACTTTC. Translation gives CASSPYQQGAQSGANVLTF. Together with reference TRBV18 and TRBJ2-6, the CDR3 gives the full variable domain: NAGVMQNPRHLVRRRGQEARLRCSPMKGHSHVYWYRQLPEEGLKFMVYLQKENIIDESGMPKERFSAEFPKEGPSILRIQQVVRGDSAAYFCASSPYQQGAQSGANVLTFGAGSRLTVL.